These 22 T cell receptor beta chains were sequenced from one sample in a study of blood T cells in healthy people across ages. With a J-beta primer mix and a sample-barcoded 5' primer, a second PCR ran 7 to 11 cycles. MiXCR was run by TCRdb on the 5' RACE reads, yielding one entry per CDR3 protein. The sample carries 750,000 to 1,000,000 distinct CDR3 sequences, 25% to 30% recorded once. The same sample was also studied in work on T cells of mothers and their children.

Sequenced sample: blood. These receptors were taken from a woman aged 40 to 55 in good health.

This clonotype was observed a handful of times. A read error may explain this, as a much larger clone is one base away. This chain joins TRBV29-1 and TRBJ2-7; 12 positions agree with TRBD1. CDR1 and CDR2 from the germline V gene are SQVTM and ANQGSEA. The CDR3 has 16 residues. Germline trimming cut 1 base from V and 6 bases from J; bases unmatched to any gene: 10. This CDR3 is CSVEGSPGQGASEQYF. As DNA, the CDR3 is TGCAGCGTTGAAGGATCCCCGGGACAGGGGGCGTCCGAGCAGTACTTC.

This clonotype has a single count. The J gene is TRBJ1-1, the V gene TRBV28; perhaps TRBD1 as D (6 bases). V gave up 6 bases and J gave up 7 bases, with 21 bases separating them. Per the germline V gene, CDR1 is MDHEN and CDR2 is SYDVKM. CDR3 length: 15 residues. CDR3 amino acids: CASSAPRGDTREAFF. DNA for the CDR3: TGTGCCAGCAGCGCTCCTCGGGGGGACACTCGTGAAGCTTTCTTT.

CDR3 sequence reads: CASSFERELYEQYF. The DNA for the CDR3 is TGTGCCAGCAGCTTTGAGCGGGAGTTGTACGAGCAGTACTTC. This sequence joins TRBV11-2 and TRBJ2-7, with 8 bases fitting TRBD2. This CDR3 comprises 14 residues. Germline trimming cut 3 bases from V and 4 bases from J; bases unmatched to any gene: 5. Germline CDR1 and CDR2: SGHAT and FQNNGV.

The genes are TRBV3-1 and TRBJ2-5; 9 nucleotides match TRBD2. The CDR3 is 17 residues long. The germline V gene encodes CDR1 LGHDT and CDR2 YNNKEL (reference sequence). V lost 0 bases, J lost 0 bases, and 5 bases stayed unmatched. The DNA of the CDR3 is TGTGCCAGCAGCCAAGATTCAAGCGGGGGGTACCAAGAGACCCAGTACTTC. Its protein is CASSQDSSGGYQETQYF.

This clonotype was seen once. J is TRBJ2-1 and V is TRBV5-1; D is ambiguous. Trimming pared 0 bases from V and 0 bases from J, leaving 7 bases between. The CDR3 runs to 15 residues. Germline lookup yields CDR1 SGHRS and CDR2 YFSETQ. The CDR3 nucleotides are TGCGCCAGCAGCTTGGAATGGCGCTCCTACAATGAGCAGTTCTTC. Translation gives CASSLEWRSYNEQFF.

V gene TRBV4-3 combines with J gene TRBJ1-1, with D perhaps TRBD1 (6 bases). There are 15 residues in the CDR3. Trimming pared 1 base from V and 5 bases from J, leaving 14 bases between. The germline CDR1 and CDR2 sequences are LGHNA and YSLEER. CDR3 sequence: CASSQGTGLGTEAFF. CDR3 DNA: TGCGCCAGCAGCCAAGGTACAGGGCTGGGAACTGAAGCTTTCTTT.

This clonotype was seen a handful of times. The rearrangement joins TRBV3-1 to TRBJ2-6; no clear D. The CDR3 sequence is 16 residues long. Germline-derived CDR1 and CDR2 are LGHDT and YNNKEL (reference sequence). Trimming stripped 0 bases from V and 0 bases from J, with 6 bases between. CDR3 DNA sequence: TGTGCCAGCAGCCAAGATTGGGTCTCTGGGGCCAACGTCCTGACTTTC. Its translation: CASSQDWVSGANVLTF.

The table lists this clonotype with a few counts. J is TRBJ1-4 and V is TRBV6-6; possibly TRBD1 for D (6 bases). The CDR3 sequence is 14 residues long. Germline-derived CDR1 and CDR2 are MNHNY and SVGAGI (reference sequence). Deletions cut 2 bases from V and 6 bases from J, with 10 bases between. The CDR3 spells CASSYQGSDEKLFF. CDR3 coding DNA: TGTGCCAGCAGTTACCAGGGGTCGGATGAAAAACTGTTTTTT.

The chain links TRBV30 to TRBJ1-2; no firm D call. This CDR3 spans 12 amino acids. V was clipped by 2 bases and J by 8 bases, with 12 bases between them. Germline lookup yields CDR1 GTSNPN and CDR2 SVGIG (reference sequence). The CDR3 is CAWSIGVGGYTF. CDR3 nucleotide sequence: TGTGCCTGGAGTATTGGGGTCGGAGGCTACACCTTC.

About this clonotype: One end of the junction does not line up with germline, which may come from a read error. The chain links TRBV15 to TRBJ1-3; 11 nucleotides match TRBD1. CDR1 and CDR2 (germline): LNHNV, YYDKDF (reference sequence). The CDR3 is made up of 19 amino acids. CDR3: CAASREDRGRGGSGNTIYF. The CDR3 DNA reads as TGTGCCGCCAGCAGAGAGGACAGGGGGCGCGGGGGCTCTGGAAACACCATATATTTT.

J is TRBJ2-1 and V is TRBV15; 11 bases are shared with TRBD1. The germline gives CDR1 LNHNV, CDR2 YYDKDF (reference sequence). Unmatched junction bases numbered 1, after V lost 3 bases and J lost 6 bases. This CDR3 comprises 14 residues. CDR3 protein: CATSRGQGGNEQFF. The CDR3 DNA reads TGTGCCACCAGCAGGGGACAGGGGGGCAATGAGCAGTTCTTC.

This clonotype was detected many times. Just one base apart from a much larger clone, this may be a read error. The chain combines TRBV12-3 or TRBV12-4 with TRBJ2-7; 12 bases are shared with TRBD1. V lost 5 bases to trimming and J lost 5 bases; unmatched junction nucleotides: 4. There are 14 residues in the CDR3. In DNA, the CDR3 is TGTGCCAGCAGTGGGACAGGGGGCTTGGACGAGCAGTACTTC. As protein: CASSGTGGLDEQYF.

A few counts support this clonotype. A much more abundant neighbour one base away suggests this may be a read error. The chain links TRBV7-9 to TRBJ2-5; possible D gene TRBD1, 5 bases. This CDR3 comprises 13 residues. Germline V lookup: CDR1 SEHNR, CDR2 FQNEAQ (reference sequence). The CDR3 sequence: CSSSLGVEETQYF. CDR3 sequence (DNA): TGTTCCAGCAGCTTAGGGGTGGAGGAGACCCAGTACTTC.

V usage is TRBV20-1 and J usage is TRBJ1-6; maybe TRBD1 (6 bases). Germline lookup yields CDR1 DFQATT and CDR2 SNEGSKA (reference sequence). There are 15 residues in the CDR3. Trimming took 5 bases from V and 6 from J, leaving 17 bases between them. CDR3 nucleotide sequence: TGCAGTGCTGACCGAGAAGGGGGGGCTAATTCACCCCTCCACTTT. As protein: CSADREGGANSPLHF.

The V gene is TRBV7-2, the J gene TRBJ2-2, with TRBD2 matching 7 bases. Germline V lookup: CDR1 SGHTA, CDR2 FQGNSA. V gave up 5 bases and J gave up 1 base; unmatched junction bases: 4. The CDR3 is made up of 15 amino acids. The chain's CDR3 is CASSRDYLNTGELFF. The CDR3 coding sequence is TGTGCCAGCAGCCGGGACTACCTGAACACCGGGGAGCTGTTTTTT.

DNA for the CDR3: TGTGCCAGCAGCCAAGACTCGGCAGGGTTGAACACTGAAGCTTTCTTT. It specifies CASSQDSAGLNTEAFF. This chain connects TRBV4-2 to TRBJ1-1; D is possibly TRBD1 (5 bases). Germline CDR1 is LGHNA and CDR2 is YNFKEQ. The CDR3 covers 16 residues. The V and J ends lost 0 bases and 0 bases respectively, with 11 bases between them.

This clonotype was seen just once. A read error is possible here, since a much larger clone lies one base away. The V and J genes are TRBV12-5 and TRBJ2-5; TRBD1 or TRBD2 may be the D gene (5 bases each). The J call may not be correct, given that the DNA end is closer to TRBJ2-1. CDR1 is LGHNT, CDR2 FRNRAP, per germline. CDR3 length: 14 amino acids. In DNA, the CDR3 is TGTGCTAGTGGGGCGAAGGGACCCCAAGAGACCCAGTTCTTC. Its translation: CASGAKGPQETQFF.

This chain links TRBV5-5 with TRBJ2-1; tentatively, D is TRBD2 (5 bases). V shed 4 bases and J shed 1 base, with 15 bases lying between them. Germline lookup yields CDR1 SGHKS and CDR2 YYEKEE (reference sequence). The CDR3 covers 16 residues. For the CDR3, the DNA is TGTGCCAGCAGCCGCGGAACGGAGCGGTCCTACAATGAGCAGTTCTTC. As protein: CASSRGTERSYNEQFF. Supplemented by reference TRBV5-5 and TRBJ2-1, the full variable domain reads DAGVTQSPTHLIKTRGQQVTLRCSPISGHKSVSWYQQVLGQGPQFIFQYYEKEERGRGNFPDRFSARQFPNYSSELNVNALLLGDSALYLCASSRGTERSYNEQFFGPGTRLTVL.

As concerns this clonotype: Given a much more abundant clone one base away, this may be a read error. V gene TRBV24-1 combines with J gene TRBJ1-5, with TRBD1 matching over 8 bases. From germline, CDR1 is KGHDR and CDR2 SFDVKD. The CDR3 is made up of 14 amino acids. The trim removed 7 bases at V and 6 bases at J, leaving 7 bases unmatched. In DNA form, the CDR3 reads TGTGCCACCAGGGAAACAGGGGGGGGTCAGCCCCAGCATTTT. Translated: CATRETGGGQPQHF.

The chain is built from TRBV20-1 and TRBJ2-3, with TRBD2 matching 8 bases. Germline CDR1 is DFQATT and CDR2 is SNEGSKA (reference sequence). CDR3 length equals 15 residues. V lost 3 bases to trimming and J lost 5 bases; unmatched junction nucleotides: 10. CDR3 DNA sequence: TGCAGTGCTAGGGATCTCACGGGAGGGGTAGATACGCAGTATTTT. Its protein is CSARDLTGGVDTQYF.

The chain carries TRBV7-3 and TRBJ1-2; D is ambiguous. Germline lookup yields CDR1 SGHTA and CDR2 FQGTGA. Trimming pared 5 bases from V and 5 bases from J, leaving 12 bases between. The CDR3 is 13 residues long. The CDR3 bases are TGTGCCAGCAGCGAAAGGCGGTCTTATGGCTACACCTTC. Encoded protein: CASSERRSYGYTF.

This clonotype was recorded a few times. This may arise from a read error, as a much more abundant clone is one base away. This chain uses TRBV6-6 with TRBJ2-6; D is uncertain. This CDR3 spans 14 amino acids. V dropped 6 bases and J dropped 0 bases, with 6 bases sitting between them. Per germline, CDR1 MNHNY and CDR2 SVGAGI (reference sequence). The CDR3 is CASRWDSGANVLTF. CDR3 DNA: TGTGCCAGCAGGTGGGACTCTGGGGCCAACGTCCTGACTTTC.